This is a list of T cell receptor beta chains from one sample in a study of Tregs in tolerant kidney transplant recipients. Only in-frame clones appear in the TCRdb table, and some are missing; sequencing was by immunoSEQ multiplex PCR. The table has some 16,000 clones, approximately 92% seen once. The sample was CD8+ T cells from blood. Receptors originate from a human donor in good health. The CDR3 runs from the conserved cysteine through the conserved F or W. The order of the fields is J gene, V gene, D gene, CDR3 protein, CDR3 DNA. The D gene is left open where the match is weak.

j_call: TRBJ1-2; v_call: TRBV7-9; d_call: .; cdr3_aa: CASSLGGGQNYGYTF; cdr3_nt: TGTGCCAGCAGCTTAGGCGGAGGACAGAACTATGGCTACACCTTC
j_call: TRBJ1-2; v_call: TRBV9; d_call: .; cdr3_aa: CASSLGRVQGYTF; cdr3_nt: TGTGCCAGCAGCCTAGGGCGAGTTCAGGGCTACACCTTC
j_call: TRBJ2-1; v_call: TRBV5-1; d_call: .; cdr3_aa: CASSLNKFKGIFHNEQFF; cdr3_nt: TGCGCCAGCAGCTTGAATAAGTTCAAGGGGATATTTCACAATGAGCAGTTCTTC
j_call: TRBJ1-1; v_call: TRBV4-3; d_call: .; cdr3_aa: CASSQDGRWTEAFF; cdr3_nt: TGCGCCAGCAGCCAAGACGGTAGGTGGACTGAAGCTTTCTTT
j_call: TRBJ2-1; v_call: TRBV7-3; d_call: .; cdr3_aa: CASSLSGEDHNEQFF; cdr3_nt: TGTGCCAGCAGCTTATCAGGGGAGGACCACAATGAGCAGTTCTTC
j_call: TRBJ2-1; v_call: TRBV27; d_call: TRBD1; cdr3_aa: CASSLYGDRVSNEQFF; cdr3_nt: TGTGCCAGCAGTTTATACGGGGACAGGGTATCGAATGAGCAGTTCTTC
j_call: TRBJ1-6; v_call: TRBV4-1; d_call: .; cdr3_aa: CASSHVGTHPNNSPLHF; cdr3_nt: TGCGCCAGCAGCCATGTTGGGACCCACCCAAATAATTCACCCCTCCACTTT
j_call: TRBJ2-6; v_call: TRBV29-1; d_call: .; cdr3_aa: CSVGTGSGANVLTF; cdr3_nt: TGCAGCGTTGGAACAGGCTCTGGGGCCAACGTCCTGACTTTC
j_call: TRBJ2-3; v_call: TRBV9; d_call: TRBD2; cdr3_aa: CASSGGTSGDRSDTQYF; cdr3_nt: TGTGCCAGCAGCGGAGGGACTAGCGGGGACCGTTCAGATACGCAGTATTTT
j_call: TRBJ1-2; v_call: TRBV9; d_call: TRBD1; cdr3_aa: CASSPGGGGYGYTF; cdr3_nt: TGTGCCAGCAGCCCAGGGGGGGGTGGCTATGGCTACACCTTC
j_call: TRBJ2-5; v_call: TRBV29-1; d_call: .; cdr3_aa: CSGQVSVETQYF; cdr3_nt: TGCAGCGGTCAGGTTTCCGTGGAGACCCAGTACTTC
j_call: TRBJ2-7; v_call: TRBV13; d_call: .; cdr3_aa: CASSLDPDGEQYF; cdr3_nt: TGTGCCAGCAGCCTGGACCCCGACGGCGAGCAGTACTTC
j_call: TRBJ2-3; v_call: TRBV11-2; d_call: TRBD2; cdr3_aa: CASSLVAGGLDTQYF; cdr3_nt: TGTGCCAGCAGCTTAGTGGCGGGGGGGTTGGATACGCAGTATTTT
j_call: TRBJ2-1; v_call: TRBV4-3; d_call: .; cdr3_aa: CASSQDRRVTYNEQFF; cdr3_nt: TGCGCCAGCAGCCAAGATAGGCGGGTTACCTACAATGAGCAGTTCTTC